One sample yielded the 32 T cell receptor beta chains listed below, sequenced in a study of control samples from healthy donors and cancer patients. Measured with immunoSEQ multiplex PCR; TCRdb has only the in-frame clones, and not every one. Of 150,000 to 200,000 clones in the sample, roughly 94% were seen once. Sample: blood. The receptors were gathered from a woman aged 40-49 years in good health.

The chain uses TRBV14 and TRBJ1-2; D may be TRBD1 (5 bases). CDR1 and CDR2 from the germline V gene are SGHDN and FVKESK. The ends were cut back, 4 bases at V and 8 bases at J, with 14 bases in the middle. This CDR3 has 13 residues. CDR3 residues: CASSLLVAGGYTF. CDR3 DNA: TGTGCCAGCAGCCTCCTGGTAGCAGGGGGCTACACCTTC.

V gene TRBV4-1 combines with J gene TRBJ1-3, with 8 bases lining up with TRBD1. The germline CDR1 and CDR2 sequences are MGHRA and YSYEKL. V lost 2 bases and J lost 0; bases outside the gene matches: 12. The CDR3 length is 19 residues. The CDR3 loop is CASSQIGTGGTISGNTIYF. CDR3 coding DNA: TGCGCCAGCAGCCAAATAGGGACAGGAGGGACTATCTCTGGAAACACCATATATTTT.

As to this clone: Other DNA sequences within the sample encode an identical CDR3. The CDR3 DNA follows: TGTGCCAGCAGTTTAAGGGGCTATGGCTACACCTTC. Its translation is CASSLRGYGYTF. This chain connects TRBV12-3 or TRBV12-4 to TRBJ1-2, with D possibly being TRBD1 (5 bases). Trimming cost V 2 bases and J 4 bases, with 5 bases left between them. The CDR3 is made up of 12 amino acids.

Turning to this clone: Other DNA sequences in this specimen translate into the identical CDR3. The rearrangement links TRBV7-2 to TRBJ2-1; D perhaps matches TRBD1 (6 bases). V gave up 4 bases and J gave up 0 bases, with 10 bases separating them. Germline V gene lookup returns CDR1 SGHTA and CDR2 FQGNSA. This CDR3 is built from 15 residues. The CDR3, as DNA: TGTGCCAGCAGCTCCACAGGGAGCTCCTACAATGAGCAGTTCTTC. It yields the protein CASSSTGSSYNEQFF.

The chain joins TRBV2 to TRBJ1-4; TRBD1 aligns across 7 bases. Trimming cost V 7 bases and J 3 bases; bases outside gene matches: 5. CDR3 length: 14 amino acids. Germline V gene lookup returns CDR1 SNHLY and CDR2 FYNNEI. The CDR3: CASTTGFSNEKLFF. The CDR3 DNA follows: TGTGCCAGCACGACAGGGTTTTCTAATGAAAAACTGTTTTTT.

This chain joins TRBV7-2 and TRBJ1-2; the match to TRBD1 covers 7 bases. Trimming at V came to 5 bases and at J to 0 bases, leaving 9 bases not matched to a gene. Germline assignment: CDR1 SGHTA and CDR2 FQGNSA. The CDR3 covers 16 residues. This chain's CDR3 is CASSPWGTGANYGYTF. Here the CDR3 DNA reads TGTGCCAGCAGCCCCTGGGGCACAGGGGCTAACTATGGCTACACCTTC.

The V call is TRBV12-3 or TRBV12-4, the J call TRBJ2-5, with 9 nucleotides matching TRBD1. V trimming: 5 bases; J trimming: 6 bases; junction bases outside the gene matches: 4. The CDR3 runs to 13 residues. CDR3: CASSKQGAQTQYF. CDR3 nucleotides: TGTGCCAGCAGTAAACAGGGGGCCCAGACCCAGTACTTC.

This rearrangement joins TRBV11-3 to TRBJ2-5, with TRBD2 identical over 14 bases. This CDR3 region has 16 residues. Unmatched junction bases numbered 5, after V lost 4 bases and J lost 4 bases. Germline V gene data show CDR1 as SGHNT and CDR2 as YENEEA. In DNA form, the CDR3 reads TGTGCCAGCAGCTCCGGGACTAGCGGGGGTATAGAGACCCAGTACTTC. This gives the protein CASSSGTSGGIETQYF. Full variable domain (missing parts from reference TRBV11-3 and TRBJ2-5): EAGVVQSPRYKIIEKKQPVAFWCNPISGHNTLYWYLQNLGQGPELLIRYENEEAVDDSQLPKDRFSAERLKGVDSTLKIQPAELGDSAVYLCASSSGTSGGIETQYFGPGTRLLVL.

This clone occurred once. The chain uses TRBV5-5 and TRBJ2-1; TRBD1 or TRBD2 may be the D gene (5 bases each). This CDR3 has 12 amino acids. The ends were cut back, 5 bases at V and 4 bases at J, with 7 bases in the middle. Germline CDR1 reads SGHKS; CDR2 reads YYEKEE (reference sequence). The CDR3 is CASRWGYNEQFF. The CDR3 DNA sequence: TGTGCCAGCAGATGGGGGTACAATGAGCAGTTCTTC.

The chain couples TRBV5-1 to TRBJ1-1; D unclear. Trimming removed 0 bases at V and 5 bases at J, with 14 bases between. This CDR3 is 15 amino acids long. In germline, CDR1 is SGHRS, CDR2 YFSETQ. The chain's CDR3 is CASSLAPGFKTEAFF. The DNA for the CDR3 is TGCGCCAGCAGCTTGGCCCCCGGTTTCAAAACTGAAGCTTTCTTT.

The chain links TRBV7-9 to TRBJ2-1, with TRBD1 matching 9 bases. The V gene end was trimmed by 2 bases and the J gene end by 15 bases; junction bases not matched to a gene: 5. This CDR3 contains 12 residues. The germline gives CDR1 SEHNR, CDR2 FQNEAQ (reference sequence). The CDR3 nucleotides are TGTGCCAGCAGCTTAACGGGGACAGGGTCGTTCTTC. Translated: CASSLTGTGSFF.

The chain has TRBV6-2 or TRBV6-3 and TRBJ2-1; D unclear. The CDR3 is made up of 15 amino acids. Germline-derived CDR1 and CDR2 are MNHEY and SVGEGT. Trimming took 0 bases from V and 5 from J, leaving 11 bases between them. The CDR3 bases are TGTGCCAGCAGTTACTCTTGGCGAGATGACAATGAGCAGTTCTTC. Protein: CASSYSWRDDNEQFF.

J is TRBJ1-2 and V is TRBV3-1 (or the pseudogene TRBV3-2), with TRBD1 as a possible D gene (5 bases). CDR3 length: 17 residues. In germline, CDR1 is LGHDT, CDR2 YNNKEL (reference sequence). The germline V and J ends were trimmed by 0 bases and 5 bases, with 19 bases remaining between them. This CDR3 is CASSQDSRDVIRYGYTF. The CDR3 DNA is TGTGCCAGCAGCCAAGATTCCAGGGATGTCATAAGATATGGCTACACCTTC.

The chain has TRBV7-2 and TRBJ2-5; D gene uncertain. CDR1 is SGHTA and CDR2 is FQGNSA in the germline V gene. This CDR3 has 14 residues. Trimming removed 4 bases at V and 2 bases at J, with 11 bases between. The CDR3 loop reads CASSSGRIQETQYF. The CDR3 DNA reads as TGTGCCAGCAGCTCTGGACGGATACAAGAGACCCAGTACTTC.

J is TRBJ2-7 and V is TRBV6-6; 12 bases are a match to TRBD2. Germline V gene lookup returns CDR1 MNHNY and CDR2 SVGAGI (reference sequence). This CDR3 region has 14 residues. The trim removed 4 bases at V and 6 bases at J, leaving 4 bases unmatched. This CDR3 is CASSFLAGGVEQYF. The CDR3 coding sequence is TGTGCCAGCAGTTTCCTAGCGGGAGGGGTCGAGCAGTACTTC.

This chain connects TRBV9 to TRBJ2-3; D is perhaps TRBD2 (6 bases). Trimming cost V 3 bases and J 1 base, with 15 bases left between them. The CDR3 loop spans 16 amino acids. Germline V gene sequence: CDR1 SGDLS, CDR2 YYNGEE. The CDR3 coding sequence is TGTGCCAGCAGCGCGACTAGTGGTTTCCGCACAGATACGCAGTATTTT. It yields the protein CASSATSGFRTDTQYF.

The chain joins TRBV10-3 to TRBJ1-3, with 9 bases that match TRBD1. After removal of 10 bases from V and 1 base from J, the junction contained 8 bases not matched to a gene. The CDR3 totals 15 residues. From germline, CDR1 is ENHRY and CDR2 SYGVKD. In nucleotides, the CDR3 is TGTGCCACCTTGGACAGGGGAATGTCTGGAAACACCATATATTTT. It yields the protein CATLDRGMSGNTIYF.

The gene calls are TRBV14 and TRBJ2-7, with D perhaps given as TRBD1 or TRBD2 (6 bases each). Per germline, CDR1 SGHDN and CDR2 FVKESK. This CDR3 region has 15 residues. Deletions cut 1 base from V and 3 bases from J, with 13 bases between. In DNA form, the CDR3 reads TGTGCCAGCAGCCAAGTGACCAGGGGAGGCTACGAGCAGTACTTC. As protein: CASSQVTRGGYEQYF.

The rearrangement uses TRBV9 and TRBJ2-7, with TRBD2 as a possible D gene (6 bases). Trimming pared 0 bases from V and 0 bases from J, leaving 10 bases between. The CDR3 runs 15 residues. Germline lookup yields CDR1 SGDLS and CDR2 YYNGEE. CDR3 in DNA: TGTGCCAGCAGCGTAGAGGCGGGGATCTCCTACGAGCAGTACTTC. This sequence encodes CASSVEAGISYEQYF.

The V call is TRBV4-2, the J call TRBJ1-1; D remains unclear. The CDR3 covers 15 residues. Trimming removed 4 bases from V and 0 bases from J, with 12 bases in between. Per the germline V gene, CDR1 is LGHNA and CDR2 is YNFKEQ. This CDR3 is CASSPPGSMNTEAFF. CDR3 sequence (DNA): TGTGCCAGCAGCCCACCTGGCAGCATGAACACTGAAGCTTTCTTT.

The chain carries TRBV6-5 and TRBJ2-7; D remains ambiguous. CDR1 and CDR2 (germline): MNHEY, SVGAGI. V dropped 0 bases and J dropped 7 bases, with 16 bases sitting between them. The CDR3 runs to 15 residues. The CDR3 bases are TGTGCCAGCAGTTACTCCGGCAGACCCTTGGGGGAGCAGTACTTC. This codes for CASSYSGRPLGEQYF.

The chain recombines TRBV6-6 with TRBJ2-7, with D possibly being TRBD1 (6 bases). V lost 8 bases to trimming and J lost 2 bases, with 16 bases between them. Germline CDR1 and CDR2: MNHNY and SVGAGI (reference sequence). The CDR3 runs to 14 residues. The CDR3 reads CASAQGSGAYEQYF. The CDR3 DNA reads as TGTGCCAGCGCCCAGGGGAGTGGGGCCTACGAGCAGTACTTC.

This CDR3 reads CAISVPGGESGELFF. The CDR3 region has the DNA TGTGCCATCAGTGTACCCGGGGGAGAGAGCGGGGAGCTGTTTTTT. The chain uses TRBV10-3 and TRBJ2-2; perhaps TRBD2 as D (6 bases). The CDR3 has 15 residues. V gave up 4 bases and J gave up 7 bases, with 16 bases separating them. Per the germline V gene, CDR1 is ENHRY and CDR2 is SYGVKD.

This clone was recorded many times. The chain carries TRBV6-2 or TRBV6-3 and TRBJ2-7; D is unresolved. In germline, CDR1 is MNHEY, CDR2 SVGEGT. The CDR3 is made up of 13 amino acids. Trimming removed 4 bases from V and 6 bases from J, with 13 bases in between. The CDR3 loop is CASSSKEATEQYF. In nucleotides, the CDR3 is TGTGCCAGCAGTTCGAAAGAGGCCACCGAGCAGTACTTC.

The V and J genes are TRBV27 and TRBJ2-7, with TRBD1 matching 7 bases. Per germline, CDR1 MNHEY and CDR2 SMNVEV (reference sequence). CDR3 length equals 15 residues. V lost 4 bases to trimming and J lost 3 bases; unmatched junction nucleotides: 9. The DNA of the CDR3 is TGTGCCAGCAGTTCCCCCGGGACAGCAGTCTACGAGCAGTACTTC. Translating it yields CASSSPGTAVYEQYF.

The genes are TRBV7-2 and TRBJ1-4; D unresolved. In germline, CDR1 is SGHTA, CDR2 FQGNSA. V gave up 1 base and J gave up 6 bases, with 12 bases separating them. There are 15 residues in the CDR3. The CDR3 is CASSLGSPGYEKLFF. As DNA, the CDR3 is TGTGCCAGCAGCTTAGGTAGCCCTGGGTATGAAAAACTGTTTTTT.

This sequence joins TRBV5-6 and TRBJ1-2; unclear D gene. The germline V gene encodes CDR1 SGHDT and CDR2 YYEEEE. Deletions cut 4 bases from V and 4 bases from J, with 11 bases between. CDR3 length: 13 amino acids. CDR3 DNA sequence: TGTGCCAGCAGCGGTGGCGCCAGCTATGGCTACACCTTC. It yields the protein CASSGGASYGYTF.

This clone has just one count. The chain carries TRBV4-3 and TRBJ1-1; D is undetermined. The CDR3 totals 14 residues. The germline CDR1 and CDR2 sequences are LGHNA and YSLEER. Trimming shortened V by 0 bases and J by 4 bases, and 9 bases separated the two germline ends. CDR3 sequence reads: CASSQEGWGTEAFF. The CDR3 DNA sequence: TGCGCCAGCAGCCAAGAAGGCTGGGGCACTGAAGCTTTCTTT.

This chain connects TRBV9 to TRBJ2-1; D unclear. V was trimmed by 0 bases and J by 10 bases, leaving 8 bases between them. CDR1 and CDR2 from the germline V gene are SGDLS and YYNGEE. CDR3 length: 12 amino acids. CDR3 protein: CASSVERDEQFF. The DNA for the CDR3 is TGTGCCAGCAGCGTAGAAAGAGACGAGCAGTTCTTC.

The rearrangement links TRBV7-9 to TRBJ1-4, with 8 positions matching TRBD1. This CDR3 comprises 15 residues. V dropped 4 bases and J dropped 11; count of bases not matched to a gene: 12. Germline V gives CDR1 SEHNR, CDR2 FQNEAQ (reference sequence). The CDR3 reads CASSSRIGQGGKLFF. The CDR3 region has the DNA TGTGCCAGCAGCTCCAGGATCGGACAGGGAGGGAAACTGTTTTTT.

This rearrangement joins TRBV3-1 (or the pseudogene TRBV3-2) to TRBJ2-2; 9 bases map to TRBD1. The ends lost 1 base at V and 5 bases at J; junction bases unmatched: 8. Germline V gene sequence: CDR1 LGHDT, CDR2 YNNKEL (reference sequence). This CDR3 is built from 17 residues. The CDR3 loop reads CASSQGRTGVGTGELFF. DNA of the CDR3: TGTGCCAGCAGCCAAGGAAGGACAGGGGTCGGAACCGGGGAGCTGTTTTTT.

The chain is built from TRBV5-1 and TRBJ2-5, with a possible D match to TRBD1 (6 bases). This CDR3 comprises 15 residues. In germline, CDR1 is SGHRS, CDR2 YFSETQ. Trimming took 2 bases from V and 7 from J, leaving 18 bases between them. CDR3: CASSLDGAVRGTQYF. DNA of the CDR3: TGCGCCAGCAGCTTAGACGGGGCAGTCAGGGGGACCCAGTACTTC.